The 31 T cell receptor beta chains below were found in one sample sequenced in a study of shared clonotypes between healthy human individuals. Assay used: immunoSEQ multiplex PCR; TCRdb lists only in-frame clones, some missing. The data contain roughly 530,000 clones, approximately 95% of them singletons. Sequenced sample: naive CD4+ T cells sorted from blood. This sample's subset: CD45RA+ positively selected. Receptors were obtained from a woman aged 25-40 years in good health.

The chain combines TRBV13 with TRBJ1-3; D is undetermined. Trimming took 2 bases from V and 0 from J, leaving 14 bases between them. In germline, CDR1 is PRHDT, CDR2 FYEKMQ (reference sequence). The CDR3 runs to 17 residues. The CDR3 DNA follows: TGTGCCAGCAGCTTATTACGGTCGGGGTCCTCTGGAAACACCATATATTTT. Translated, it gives CASSLLRSGSSGNTIYF.

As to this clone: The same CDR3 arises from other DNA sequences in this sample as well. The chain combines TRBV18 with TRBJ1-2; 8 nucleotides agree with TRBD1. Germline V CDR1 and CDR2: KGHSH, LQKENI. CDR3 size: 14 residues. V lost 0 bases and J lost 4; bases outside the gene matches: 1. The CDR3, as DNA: TGTGCCAGCTCACCACCTGGGACAGGCTATGGCTACACCTTC. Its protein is CASSPPGTGYGYTF.

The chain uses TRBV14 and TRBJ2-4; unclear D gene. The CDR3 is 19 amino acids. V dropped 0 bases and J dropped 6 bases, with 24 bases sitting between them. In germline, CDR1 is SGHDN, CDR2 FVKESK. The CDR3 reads CASSQESLSTFVPGNIQYF. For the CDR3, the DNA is TGTGCCAGCAGCCAAGAGTCTCTCTCAACCTTTGTGCCTGGAAACATTCAGTACTTC.

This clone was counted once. The CDR3 region has the DNA TGTGCCAGCAGCCCATGGGTGAGGGGCTATAGGAGCTCCTACGAGCAGTACTTC. Translation: CASSPWVRGYRSSYEQYF. The chain employs TRBV11-2 and TRBJ2-7; D is possibly TRBD1 or TRBD2 (5 bases each). With 5 bases removed from V and 0 bases from J, the gap between germline ends came to 23 bases. The CDR3 sequence is 18 residues long. Germline V gives CDR1 SGHAT, CDR2 FQNNGV.

The CDR3 sequence is CASSGTSSSYEQYF. The CDR3 coding sequence is TGTGCCAGCAGTGGGACTTCCAGCTCCTACGAGCAGTACTTC. The chain carries TRBV7-6 and TRBJ2-7; D is possibly TRBD2 (6 bases). V dropped 6 bases and J dropped 0 bases, with 12 bases sitting between them. CDR3 length: 14 residues. Germline V lookup: CDR1 SGHVS, CDR2 FNYEAQ.

Written as DNA, the CDR3 is TGCGCCAGCTCCATCGGGCTGGTTGGCAATCAGCCCCAGCATTTT. Translating gives CASSIGLVGNQPQHF. J is TRBJ1-5 and V is TRBV5-1, with D unclear. The CDR3 is 15 amino acids. CDR1 and CDR2 from the germline V gene are SGHRS and YFSETQ. V lost 7 bases and J lost 2, with 16 bases in between.

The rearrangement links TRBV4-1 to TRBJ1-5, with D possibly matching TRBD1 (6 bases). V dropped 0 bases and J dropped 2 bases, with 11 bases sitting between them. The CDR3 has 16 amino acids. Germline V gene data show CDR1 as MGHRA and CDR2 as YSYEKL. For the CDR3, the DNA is TGCGCCAGCAGCCAAGACCACAGGGTGGGCAATCAGCCCCAGCATTTT. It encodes CASSQDHRVGNQPQHF.

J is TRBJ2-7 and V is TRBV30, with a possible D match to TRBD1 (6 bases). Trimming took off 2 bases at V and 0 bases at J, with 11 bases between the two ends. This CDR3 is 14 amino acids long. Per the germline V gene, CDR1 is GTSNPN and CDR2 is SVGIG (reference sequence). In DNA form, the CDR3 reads TGTGCCTGGAGTTGGCAGACAGGCTCCTACGAGCAGTACTTC. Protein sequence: CAWSWQTGSYEQYF. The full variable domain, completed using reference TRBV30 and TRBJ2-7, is SQTIHQWPATLVQPVGSPLSLECTVEGTSNPNLYWYRQAAGRGLQLLFYSVGIGQISSEVPQNLSASRPQDRQFILSSKKLLLSDSGFYLCAWSWQTGSYEQYFGPGTRLTVT.

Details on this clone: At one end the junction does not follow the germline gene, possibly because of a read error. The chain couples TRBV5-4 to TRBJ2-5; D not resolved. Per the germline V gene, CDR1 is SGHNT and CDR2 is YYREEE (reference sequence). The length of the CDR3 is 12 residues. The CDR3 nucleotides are TGTGCCGGCAGCTTGACGGGAGAGACCCAGTACTTC. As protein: CAGSLTGETQYF.

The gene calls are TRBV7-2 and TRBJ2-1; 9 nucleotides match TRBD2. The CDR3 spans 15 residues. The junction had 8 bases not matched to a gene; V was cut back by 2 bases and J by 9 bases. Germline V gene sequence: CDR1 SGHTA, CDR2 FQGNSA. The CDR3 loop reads CASSLLVSGSFEQFF. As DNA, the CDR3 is TGTGCCAGCAGCTTATTGGTTAGCGGGAGTTTTGAGCAGTTCTTC.

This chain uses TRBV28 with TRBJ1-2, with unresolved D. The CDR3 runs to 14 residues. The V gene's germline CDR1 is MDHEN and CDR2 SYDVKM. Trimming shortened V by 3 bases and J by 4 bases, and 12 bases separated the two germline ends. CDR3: CASSFKSQPYGYTF. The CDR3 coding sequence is TGTGCCAGCAGTTTTAAGAGTCAGCCCTATGGCTACACCTTC.

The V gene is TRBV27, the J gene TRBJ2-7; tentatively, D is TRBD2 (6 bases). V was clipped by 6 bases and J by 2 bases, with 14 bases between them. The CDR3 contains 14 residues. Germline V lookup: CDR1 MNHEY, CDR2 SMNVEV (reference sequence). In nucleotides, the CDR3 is TGTGCCAGCAGGGCGGGACGGACAACCTACGAGCAGTACTTC. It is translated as CASRAGRTTYEQYF.

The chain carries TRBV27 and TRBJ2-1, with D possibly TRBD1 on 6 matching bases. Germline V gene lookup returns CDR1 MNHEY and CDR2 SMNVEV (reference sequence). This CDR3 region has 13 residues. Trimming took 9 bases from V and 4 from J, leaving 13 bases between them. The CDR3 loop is CASTKQGYNEQFF. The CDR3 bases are TGTGCCAGTACGAAACAGGGTTACAATGAGCAGTTCTTC.

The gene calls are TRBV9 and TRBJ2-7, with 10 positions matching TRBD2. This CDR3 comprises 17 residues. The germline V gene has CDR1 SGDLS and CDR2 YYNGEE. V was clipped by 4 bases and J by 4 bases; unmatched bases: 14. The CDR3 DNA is TGTGCCAGCAGCCCCCAAGGGGGAAGCGGGAGGGTGTACGAGCAGTACTTC. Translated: CASSPQGGSGRVYEQYF.

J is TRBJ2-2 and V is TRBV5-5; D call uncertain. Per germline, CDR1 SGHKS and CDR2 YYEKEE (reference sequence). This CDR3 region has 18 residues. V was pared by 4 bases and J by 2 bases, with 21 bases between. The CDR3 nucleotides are TGTGCCAGCAGCCCCACAAGAACCGAAATTTTCAACACCGGGGAGCTGTTTTTT. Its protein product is CASSPTRTEIFNTGELFF.

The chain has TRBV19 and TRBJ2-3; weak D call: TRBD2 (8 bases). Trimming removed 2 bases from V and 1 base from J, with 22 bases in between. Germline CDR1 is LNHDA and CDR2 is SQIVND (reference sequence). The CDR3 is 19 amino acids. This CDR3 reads CASSIKGAVGTSRTDTQYF. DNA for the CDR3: TGTGCCAGTAGTATAAAGGGGGCAGTCGGGACTAGTCGCACAGATACGCAGTATTTT.

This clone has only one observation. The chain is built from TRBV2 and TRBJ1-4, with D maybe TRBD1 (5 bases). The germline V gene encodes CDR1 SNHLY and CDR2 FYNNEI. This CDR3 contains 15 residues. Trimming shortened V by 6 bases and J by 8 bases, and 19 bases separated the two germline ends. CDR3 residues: CASSGPTGDREKLFF. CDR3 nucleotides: TGTGCCAGCAGCGGACCTACGGGGGACCGGGAAAAACTGTTTTTT.

The CDR3 is CASSEGWDRVIYEQYF. The CDR3 DNA follows: TGTGCCAGCAGTGAAGGGTGGGACAGGGTCATCTACGAGCAGTACTTC. The rearrangement joins TRBV6-1 to TRBJ2-7; the match to TRBD1 covers 9 bases. CDR3 size: 16 residues. The J segment lost 3 bases and the V segment lost 1 base, leaving 7 bases of the junction unmatched. Looked up from germline, CDR1 is MNHNS and CDR2 is SASEGT.

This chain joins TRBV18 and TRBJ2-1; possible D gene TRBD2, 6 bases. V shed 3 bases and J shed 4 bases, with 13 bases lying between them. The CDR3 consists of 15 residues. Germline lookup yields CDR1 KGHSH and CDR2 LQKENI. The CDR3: CASSPPASDYNEQFF. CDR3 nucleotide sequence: TGTGCCAGCTCACCGCCGGCTAGCGATTACAATGAGCAGTTCTTC.

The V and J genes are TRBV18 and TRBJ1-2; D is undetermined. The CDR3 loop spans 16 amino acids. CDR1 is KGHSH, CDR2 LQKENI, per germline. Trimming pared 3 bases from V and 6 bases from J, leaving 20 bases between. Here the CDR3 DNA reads TGTGCCAGCTCACCGCGTAGTGGACTGGATACGGATGGCTACACCTTC. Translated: CASSPRSGLDTDGYTF. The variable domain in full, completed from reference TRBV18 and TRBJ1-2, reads NAGVMQNPRHLVRRRGQEARLRCSPMKGHSHVYWYRQLPEEGLKFMVYLQKENIIDESGMPKERFSAEFPKEGPSILRIQQVVRGDSAAYFCASSPRSGLDTDGYTFGSGTRLTVV.

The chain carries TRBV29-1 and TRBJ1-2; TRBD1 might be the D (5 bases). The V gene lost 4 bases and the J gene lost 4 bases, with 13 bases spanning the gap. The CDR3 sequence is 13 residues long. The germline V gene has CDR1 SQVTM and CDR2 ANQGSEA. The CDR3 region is CSVVTQGIYGYTF. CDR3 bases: TGCAGCGTTGTCACGCAGGGTATCTATGGCTACACCTTC.

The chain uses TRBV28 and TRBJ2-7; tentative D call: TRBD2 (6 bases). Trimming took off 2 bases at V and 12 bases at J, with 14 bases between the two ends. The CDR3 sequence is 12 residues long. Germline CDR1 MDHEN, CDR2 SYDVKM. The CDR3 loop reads CASSLVRGRTYF. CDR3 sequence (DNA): TGTGCCAGCAGTTTAGTTCGGGGGAGAACGTACTTC.

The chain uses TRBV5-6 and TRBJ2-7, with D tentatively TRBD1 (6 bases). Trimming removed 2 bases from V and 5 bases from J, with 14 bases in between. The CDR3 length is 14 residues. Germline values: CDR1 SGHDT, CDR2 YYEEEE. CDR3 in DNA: TGTGCCAGCAGCTTCCTAGGGGGAAACCACGAGCAGTACTTC. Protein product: CASSFLGGNHEQYF.

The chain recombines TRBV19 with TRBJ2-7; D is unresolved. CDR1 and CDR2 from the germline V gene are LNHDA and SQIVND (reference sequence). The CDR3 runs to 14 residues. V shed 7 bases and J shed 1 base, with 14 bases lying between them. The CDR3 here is CASKLASGSYEQYF. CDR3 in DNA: TGTGCCAGTAAATTAGCCTCAGGATCCTACGAGCAGTACTTC.

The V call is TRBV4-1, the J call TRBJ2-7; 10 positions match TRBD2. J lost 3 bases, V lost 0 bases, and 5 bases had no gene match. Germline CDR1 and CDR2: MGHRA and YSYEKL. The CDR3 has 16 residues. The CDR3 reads CASSQEYRTSGYEQYF. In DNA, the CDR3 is TGCGCCAGCAGCCAAGAATATCGGACTAGCGGCTACGAGCAGTACTTC.

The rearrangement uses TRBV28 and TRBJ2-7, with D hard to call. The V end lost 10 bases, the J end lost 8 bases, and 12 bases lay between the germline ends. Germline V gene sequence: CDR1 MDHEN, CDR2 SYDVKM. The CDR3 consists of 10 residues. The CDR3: CAISGSQQYF. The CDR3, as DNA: TGTGCCATCTCCGGAAGCCAGCAGTACTTC.

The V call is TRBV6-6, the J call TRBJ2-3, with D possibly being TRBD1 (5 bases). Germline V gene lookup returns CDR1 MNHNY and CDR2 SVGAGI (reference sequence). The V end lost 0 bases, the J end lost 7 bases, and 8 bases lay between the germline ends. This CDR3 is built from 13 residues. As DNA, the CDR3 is TGTGCCAGCAGTTACTCAGGGGCGTATACGCAGTATTTT. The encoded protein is CASSYSGAYTQYF.

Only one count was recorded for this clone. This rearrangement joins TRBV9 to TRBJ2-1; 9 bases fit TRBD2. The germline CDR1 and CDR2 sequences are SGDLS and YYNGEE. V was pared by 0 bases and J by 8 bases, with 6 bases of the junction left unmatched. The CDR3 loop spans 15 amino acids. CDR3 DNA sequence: TGTGCCAGCAGCGTAGAGGTAGCGGGAGAGGATGAGCAGTTCTTC. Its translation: CASSVEVAGEDEQFF. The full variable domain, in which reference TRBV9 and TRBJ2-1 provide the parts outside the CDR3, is DSGVTQTPKHLITATGQRVTLRCSPRSGDLSVYWYQQSLDQGLQFLIQYYNGEERAKGNILERFSAQQFPDLHSELNLSSLELGDSALYFCASSVEVAGEDEQFFGPGTRLTVL.

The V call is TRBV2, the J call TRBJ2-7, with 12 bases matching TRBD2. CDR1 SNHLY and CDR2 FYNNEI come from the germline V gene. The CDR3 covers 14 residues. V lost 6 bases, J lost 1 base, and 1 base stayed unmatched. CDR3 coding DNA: TGTGCCAGCAGCGGGACTAGCGGGTCCTACGAGCAGTACTTC. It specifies CASSGTSGSYEQYF.

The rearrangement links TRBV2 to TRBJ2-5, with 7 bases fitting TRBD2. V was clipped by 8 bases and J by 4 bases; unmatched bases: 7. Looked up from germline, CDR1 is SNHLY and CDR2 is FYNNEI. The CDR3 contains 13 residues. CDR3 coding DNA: TGTGCCAGCGGGACCCCGGGAGGAGAGACCCAGTACTTC. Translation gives CASGTPGGETQYF.

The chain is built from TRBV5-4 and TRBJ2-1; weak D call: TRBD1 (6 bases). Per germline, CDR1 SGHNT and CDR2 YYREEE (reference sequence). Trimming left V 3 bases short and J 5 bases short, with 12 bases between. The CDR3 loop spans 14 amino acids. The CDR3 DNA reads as TGTGCCAGCAGCTCACTTACAGGGCACAATGAGCAGTTCTTC. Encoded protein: CASSSLTGHNEQFF. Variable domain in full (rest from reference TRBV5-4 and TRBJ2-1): ETGVTQSPTHLIKTRGQQVTLRCSSQSGHNTVSWYQQALGQGPQFIFQYYREEENGRGNFPPRFSGLQFPNYSSELNVNALELDDSALYLCASSSLTGHNEQFFGPGTRLTVL.